This T cell receptor (beta chain) came from a study of cytomegalovirus exposure and HLA in healthy donors. Profiled with immunoSEQ multiplex PCR; TCRdb holds only in-frame clones, not every one. The top ten hold roughly 30% of the sample, which has about 130,000 clones, approximately 82% seen once. With 5 bases clipped from V and 2 bases from J, the junction kept 5 bases outside the gene matches. Per germline, CDR1 SGHVS and CDR2 FQNEAQ. CDR3 size: 14 residues. General observations from the study: There were a few CMV-associated chains whose specificity for CMV antigens was confirmed in vitro. First-cohort TCR clusters were later found to tend to co-occur in the approximately 110 validation repertoires. The study put 150 to 200 TCR beta chains on its list as cytomegalovirus-associated. Most TCR sequences showed up rarely, but some public TCRs showed up in many donors.

Of note for this clone: Its antigen is unknown.

The receptor's source is a man aged 30 to 39 in good health and CMV-seropositive. Specimen: PBMCs. The chain combines TRBV7-8 with TRBJ2-7; 8 bases agree with TRBD2. The DNA for the CDR3 is TGTGCCAGCAGCAGGGGAGCGGGGGCCTACGAGCAGTACTTC. It yields the protein CASSRGAGAYEQYF. The whole variable domain, filled in from reference TRBV7-8 and TRBJ2-7, reads GAGVSQSPRYKVAKRGQDVALRCDPISGHVSLFWYQQALGQGPEFLTYFQNEAQLDKSGLPSDRFFAERPEGSVSTLKIQRTQQEDSAVYLCASSRGAGAYEQYFGPGTRLTVT.